This TCR beta chain comes out of a study of CDR3 diversity in severe acne. TCRdb recomputed calls from the PCR reads with MiXCR, one row per CDR3 protein. The table shows fewer than 100,000 distinct CDR3 sequences, with about 54% occurring only once. The sample holds many counts of this clonotype. V lost 6 bases and J lost 2, with 10 bases in between. The CDR3 has 14 residues. Germline CDR1 LNHDA, CDR2 SQIVND (reference sequence). The clonotype comes from a male donor in good health, without acne. The material sequenced was blood. The chain joins TRBV19 to TRBJ2-2; D is unresolved. The CDR3 bases are TGTGCCAGTAGCGAAGATTCTAACACCGGGGAGCTGTTTTTT. Protein: CASSEDSNTGELFF.